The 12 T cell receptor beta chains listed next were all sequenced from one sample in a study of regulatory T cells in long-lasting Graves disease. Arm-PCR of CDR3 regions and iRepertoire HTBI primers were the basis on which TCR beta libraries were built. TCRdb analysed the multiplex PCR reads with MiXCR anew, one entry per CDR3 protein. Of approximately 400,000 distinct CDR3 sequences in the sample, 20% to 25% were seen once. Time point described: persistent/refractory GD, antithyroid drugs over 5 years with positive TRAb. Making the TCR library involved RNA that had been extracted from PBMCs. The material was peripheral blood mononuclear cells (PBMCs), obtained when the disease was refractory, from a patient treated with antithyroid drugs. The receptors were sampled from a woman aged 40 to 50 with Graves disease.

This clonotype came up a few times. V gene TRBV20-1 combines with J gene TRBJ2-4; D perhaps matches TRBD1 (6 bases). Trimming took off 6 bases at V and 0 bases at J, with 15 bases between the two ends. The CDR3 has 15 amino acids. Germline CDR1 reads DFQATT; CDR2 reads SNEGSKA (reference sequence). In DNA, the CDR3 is TGCAGTGCGACCCCAGGGGTCAGAGCCAAAAACATTCAGTACTTC. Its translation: CSATPGVRAKNIQYF.

CDR3 DNA: TGCAGTGCTAGAGATTTCAAGGGAAGAGTCTACGAGCAGTACTTC. This gives the protein CSARDFKGRVYEQYF. The chain links TRBV20-1 to TRBJ2-7; D gene uncertain. CDR3 length: 15 amino acids. Trimming cost V 0 bases and J 3 bases, with 15 bases left between them. Germline V gives CDR1 DFQATT, CDR2 SNEGSKA (reference sequence).

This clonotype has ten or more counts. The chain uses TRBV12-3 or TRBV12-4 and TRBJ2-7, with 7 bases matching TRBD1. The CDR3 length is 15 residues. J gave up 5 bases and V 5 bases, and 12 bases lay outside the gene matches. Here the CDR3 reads CASSIRQGKKDEQYF. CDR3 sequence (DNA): TGTGCCAGCAGTATCCGACAGGGTAAAAAGGACGAGCAGTACTTC.

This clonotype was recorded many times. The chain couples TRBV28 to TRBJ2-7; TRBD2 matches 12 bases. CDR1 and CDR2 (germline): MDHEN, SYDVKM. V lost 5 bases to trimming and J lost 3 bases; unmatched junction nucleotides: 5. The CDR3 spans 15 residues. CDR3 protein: CASSLPGLAGYEQYF. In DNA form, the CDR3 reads TGTGCCAGCAGTCTTCCGGGACTAGCGGGCTACGAGCAGTACTTC. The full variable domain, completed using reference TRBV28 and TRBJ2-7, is DVKVTQSSRYLVKRTGEKVFLECVQDMDHENMFWYRQDPGLGLRLIYFSYDVKMKEKGDIPEGYSVSREKKERFSLILESASTNQTSMYLCASSLPGLAGYEQYFGPGTRLTVT.

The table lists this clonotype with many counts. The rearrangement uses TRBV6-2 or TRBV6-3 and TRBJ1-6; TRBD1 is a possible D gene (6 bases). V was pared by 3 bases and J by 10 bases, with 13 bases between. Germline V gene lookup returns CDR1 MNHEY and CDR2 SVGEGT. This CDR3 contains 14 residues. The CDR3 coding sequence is TGTGCCAGCAGTTATGGGACATTCTCCTCACCCCTCCACTTT. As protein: CASSYGTFSSPLHF.

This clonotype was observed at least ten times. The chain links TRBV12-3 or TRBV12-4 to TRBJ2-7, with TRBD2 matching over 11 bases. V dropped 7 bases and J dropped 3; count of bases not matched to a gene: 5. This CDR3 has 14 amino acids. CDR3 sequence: CASTFGTSGYEQYF. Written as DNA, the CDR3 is TGTGCCAGCACCTTTGGGACTAGCGGCTACGAGCAGTACTTC.

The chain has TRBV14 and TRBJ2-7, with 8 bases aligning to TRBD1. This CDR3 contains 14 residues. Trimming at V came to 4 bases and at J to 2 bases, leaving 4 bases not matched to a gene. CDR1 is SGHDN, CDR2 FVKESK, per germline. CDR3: CASSRRTGTYEQYF. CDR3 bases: TGTGCCAGCAGCCGTCGGACAGGGACCTACGAGCAGTACTTC.

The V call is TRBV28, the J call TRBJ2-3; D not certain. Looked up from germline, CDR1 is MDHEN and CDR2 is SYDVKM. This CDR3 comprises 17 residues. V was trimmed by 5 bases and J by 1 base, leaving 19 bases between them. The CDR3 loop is CASSPDIGLSRTDTQYF. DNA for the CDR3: TGTGCCAGCAGTCCAGATATCGGGCTTTCGCGCACAGATACGCAGTATTTT.

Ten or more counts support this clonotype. Written as DNA, the CDR3 is TGTGCCAGCACAAAGGCCCCGAGATTGCGACAGCCCGGTGGCTACACCTTC. Protein: CASTKAPRLRQPGGYTF. The rearrangement uses TRBV6-1 and TRBJ1-2; D perhaps matches TRBD1 (5 bases). The ends were cut back, 7 bases at V and 7 bases at J, with 28 bases in the middle. The CDR3 has 17 residues. Germline loops: CDR1 MNHNS, CDR2 SASEGT.

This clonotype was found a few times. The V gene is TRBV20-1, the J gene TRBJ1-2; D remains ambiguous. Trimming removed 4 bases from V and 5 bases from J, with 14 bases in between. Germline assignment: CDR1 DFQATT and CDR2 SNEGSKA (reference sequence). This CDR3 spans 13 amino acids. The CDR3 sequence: CSATLGVLYGYTF. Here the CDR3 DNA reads TGCAGTGCTACCCTTGGGGTTTTGTATGGCTACACCTTC.

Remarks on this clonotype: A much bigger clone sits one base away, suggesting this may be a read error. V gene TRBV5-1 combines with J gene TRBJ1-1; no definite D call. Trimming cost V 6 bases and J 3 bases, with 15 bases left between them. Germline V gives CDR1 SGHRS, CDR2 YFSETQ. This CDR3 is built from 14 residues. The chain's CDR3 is CASNPGHEDTEAFF. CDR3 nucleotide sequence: TGCGCCAGCAACCCGGGCCATGAGGACACTGAAGCTTTCTTT. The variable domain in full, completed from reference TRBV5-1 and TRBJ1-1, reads KAGVTQTPRYLIKTRGQQVTLSCSPISGHRSVSWYQQTPGQGLQFLFEYFSETQRNKGNFPGRFSGRQFSNSRSEMNVSTLELGDSALYLCASNPGHEDTEAFFGQGTRLTVV.

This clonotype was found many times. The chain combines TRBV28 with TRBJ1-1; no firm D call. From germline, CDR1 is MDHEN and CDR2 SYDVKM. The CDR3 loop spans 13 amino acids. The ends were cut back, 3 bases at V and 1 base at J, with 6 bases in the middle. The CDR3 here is CASSFSKNTEAFF. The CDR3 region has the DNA TGTGCCAGCAGTTTCTCGAAGAACACTGAAGCTTTCTTT.